This T cell receptor beta chain derives from a study of technical replicates of blood from a few donors. Libraries were prepared by immunoSEQ multiplex PCR; TCRdb keeps only in-frame clonotypes and omits some of them. Of tens of thousands of clones listed, 95% are singletons. In germline, CDR1 is LNHDA, CDR2 SQIVND (reference sequence). This CDR3 contains 17 residues. The trim removed 5 bases at V and 5 bases at J, leaving 14 bases unmatched. The chain carries TRBV19 and TRBJ1-4, with 7 bases that match TRBD1. Sequencing input: T cells isolated from PBMCs. The TCR was taken from a human donor in good health. CDR3 region: CASSLSHSSGGNEKLFF. In DNA, the CDR3 is TGTGCCAGTAGTTTATCGCATTCTTCAGGGGGGAATGAAAAACTGTTTTTT.